What follows are 15 T cell receptor beta chains derived from one specimen sequenced in a study of blood T cell repertoires in COVID-19. Clones were read by immunoSEQ multiplex PCR, and TCRdb kept only the in-frame ones, dropping some. The repertoire holds 300,000 to 350,000 clones, with around 88% as singletons. Sequenced sample: peripheral blood. These receptors came from a man younger than 40 with active or convalescent COVID-19.

V and J are TRBV5-1 and TRBJ2-5, with 7 bases that match TRBD2. This CDR3 has 16 residues. After removal of 1 base from V and 2 bases from J, the junction contained 8 bases not matched to a gene. The germline V gene encodes CDR1 SGHRS and CDR2 YFSETQ. DNA of the CDR3: TGCGCCAGCAGCTTGAGGCTAGCGGAGCAACAAGAGACCCAGTACTTC. It is translated as CASSLRLAEQQETQYF.

The chain carries TRBV6-5 and TRBJ1-1, with 8 nucleotides matching TRBD1. Germline loops: CDR1 MNHEY, CDR2 SVGAGI. The CDR3 runs 13 residues. V trimming: 2 bases; J trimming: 6 bases; junction bases outside the gene matches: 2. The CDR3 here is CASSYGQGSEAFF. CDR3 nucleotides: TGTGCCAGCAGTTACGGACAGGGTTCTGAAGCTTTCTTT.

CDR3 sequence reads: CASSVLAGPFANEQFF. CDR3 DNA sequence: TGTGCCAGCAGCGTTCTAGCGGGGCCATTCGCCAATGAGCAGTTCTTC. This rearrangement joins TRBV9 to TRBJ2-1; 9 bases agree with TRBD2. CDR3 length: 16 residues. The J segment lost 6 bases and the V segment lost 2 bases, leaving 9 bases of the junction unmatched. Germline CDR1 reads SGDLS; CDR2 reads YYNGEE.

The chain uses TRBV7-2 and TRBJ2-2; 8 nucleotides match TRBD1. V trimming: 5 bases; J trimming: 6 bases; junction bases outside the gene matches: 5. The CDR3 is 14 amino acids. Germline assignment: CDR1 SGHTA and CDR2 FQGNSA. The CDR3 sequence: CASSVDREAGELFF. DNA for the CDR3: TGTGCCAGCAGCGTGGACAGGGAGGCCGGGGAGCTGTTTTTT.

The chain recombines TRBV7-9 with TRBJ2-3; D is uncertain. This CDR3 has 14 amino acids. The V end lost 1 base, the J end lost 2 bases, and 7 bases lay between the germline ends. Germline assignment: CDR1 SEHNR and CDR2 FQNEAQ (reference sequence). The CDR3 DNA reads TGTGCCAGCAGCTTAGTTGCGGACACAGATACGCAGTATTTT. It specifies CASSLVADTDTQYF. Full variable domain (rest looked up from reference TRBV7-9 and TRBJ2-3): DTGVSQNPRHKITKRGQNVTFRCDPISEHNRLYWYRQTLGQGPEFLTYFQNEAQLEKSRLLSDRFSAERPKGSFSTLEIQRTEQGDSAMYLCASSLVADTDTQYFGPGTRLTVL.

V is TRBV29-1 and J is TRBJ1-1, with D uncertain. CDR1 and CDR2 (germline): SQVTM, ANQGSEA. Trimming took off 3 bases at V and 7 bases at J, with 9 bases between the two ends. The CDR3 spans 11 residues. The CDR3 DNA reads TGCAGCGTTGAGGTACAGAATGAAGCTTTCTTT. Protein sequence: CSVEVQNEAFF.

The J gene is TRBJ2-3, the V gene TRBV5-1, with TRBD2 matching over 8 bases. Germline trimming cut 0 bases from V and 0 bases from J; bases unmatched to any gene: 6. This CDR3 contains 17 residues. Germline lookup yields CDR1 SGHRS and CDR2 YFSETQ. CDR3 region: CASSLETTGGSTDTQYF. The CDR3 coding sequence is TGCGCCAGCAGCTTGGAAACTACGGGGGGGAGCACAGATACGCAGTATTTT.

The chain joins TRBV6-1 to TRBJ1-5; D is unresolved. CDR1 is MNHNS and CDR2 is SASEGT in the germline V gene. Trimming took 3 bases from V and 1 from J, leaving 10 bases between them. CDR3 length: 15 residues. The CDR3 here is CASSEVIGSNQPQHF. The CDR3 DNA sequence: TGTGCCAGCAGTGAGGTCATCGGGAGCAATCAGCCCCAGCATTTT.

The chain employs TRBV5-1 and TRBJ2-2, with 9 bases matching TRBD1. CDR3 length: 16 residues. V dropped 4 bases and J dropped 6; count of bases not matched to a gene: 10. The germline V gene has CDR1 SGHRS and CDR2 YFSETQ. The CDR3 DNA follows: TGCGCCAGCAGCCACATTATGGGGACAGGGTCCGGGGAGCTGTTTTTT. As protein: CASSHIMGTGSGELFF.

The rearrangement links TRBV7-8 to TRBJ1-5; a weak D match, TRBD1 (6 bases). Per germline, CDR1 SGHVS and CDR2 FQNEAQ. This CDR3 comprises 19 residues. Trimming took off 3 bases at V and 5 bases at J, with 26 bases between the two ends. CDR3 sequence (DNA): TGTGCCAGCAGCTTGTTAGGGGGAATAAATTATAGGGGCGATCAGCCCCAGCATTTT. Translation: CASSLLGGINYRGDQPQHF.

The V and J genes are TRBV20-1 and TRBJ1-1, with D perhaps TRBD1 (5 bases). The V end was cut by 5 bases, the J end by 6 bases, with 10 bases between. Germline CDR1 reads DFQATT; CDR2 reads SNEGSKA (reference sequence). This CDR3 spans 11 amino acids. In DNA form, the CDR3 reads TGCAGTGCTGCGGACACTTCTGAAGCTTTCTTT. Encoded protein: CSAADTSEAFF.

As concerns this clone: The germline gene is not matched at one end of the junction; a read error may be the cause. This chain connects TRBV6-2 or TRBV6-3 to TRBJ2-7, with unresolved D. Per germline, CDR1 MNHEY and CDR2 SVGEGT. The length of the CDR3 is 15 residues. The CDR3 DNA is TGTGCCAGCAGTTACTCCGTCGTCCCCTCCGACGAGCAGTACTTC. This sequence encodes CASSYSVVPSDEQYF.

The chain combines TRBV5-1 with TRBJ2-3; D is perhaps TRBD1 (5 bases). Germline V gene data show CDR1 as SGHRS and CDR2 as YFSETQ. Trimming took off 4 bases at V and 6 bases at J, with 15 bases between the two ends. CDR3 length: 14 amino acids. Here the CDR3 reads CASSAGISVDTQYF. CDR3 nucleotides: TGCGCCAGCAGCGCAGGGATTTCGGTGGATACGCAGTATTTT.

This sequence joins TRBV7-8 and TRBJ1-2; 7 bases are shared with TRBD1. The germline CDR1 and CDR2 sequences are SGHVS and FQNEAQ. The V and J ends lost 3 bases and 1 base, in that order; junction bases with no gene match: 11. The CDR3 is 17 residues long. For the CDR3, the DNA is TGTGCCAGCAGCTTCCGCCGGGACAGCCGCGTTAACTATGGCTACACCTTC. Amino acids: CASSFRRDSRVNYGYTF.

V is TRBV7-8 and J is TRBJ2-7; TRBD2 matches at 7 bases. The CDR3 is 15 residues long. Germline V gives CDR1 SGHVS, CDR2 FQNEAQ. V trimming: 1 base; J trimming: 0 bases; junction bases outside the gene matches: 3. CDR3 in DNA: TGTGCCAGCAGCTTAGGGGGGGGGAGCTCCTACGAGCAGTACTTC. This gives the protein CASSLGGGSSYEQYF.